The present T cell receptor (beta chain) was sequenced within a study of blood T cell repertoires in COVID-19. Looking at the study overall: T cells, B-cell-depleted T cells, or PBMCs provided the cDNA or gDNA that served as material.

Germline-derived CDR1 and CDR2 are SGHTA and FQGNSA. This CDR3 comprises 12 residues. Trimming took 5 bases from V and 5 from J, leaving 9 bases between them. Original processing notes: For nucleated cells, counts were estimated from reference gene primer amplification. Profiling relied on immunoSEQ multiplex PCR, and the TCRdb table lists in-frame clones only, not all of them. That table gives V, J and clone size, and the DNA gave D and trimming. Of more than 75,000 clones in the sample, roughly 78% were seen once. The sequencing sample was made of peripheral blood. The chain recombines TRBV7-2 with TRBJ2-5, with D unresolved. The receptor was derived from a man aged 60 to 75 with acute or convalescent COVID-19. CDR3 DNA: TGTGCCAGCAGCACCAGGTCGGAGACCCAGTACTTC. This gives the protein CASSTRSETQYF.